A single sample gave rise to the 30 T cell receptor beta chains below, sequenced in a study of T-cell memory formation after mild COVID-19. Each CDR3 protein is one row after TCRdb ran MiXCR on the 5' RACE reads. This table holds roughly 350,000 distinct CDR3 sequences, roughly 13% found once. Input material: PBMCs or a T cell subset sorted from them (not recorded which). These receptor sequences come from a man younger than 35 who had mild COVID-19 (a few samples of this study predate the infection). Cell type and time point are not known.

In this sample, this clonotype turned up a few times. The rearrangement uses TRBV14 and TRBJ2-1; D remains ambiguous. Germline values: CDR1 SGHDN, CDR2 FVKESK. The V gene lost 0 bases and the J gene lost 0 bases, with 6 bases spanning the gap. The CDR3 consists of 15 residues. The CDR3 protein is CASSQDMSSYNEQFF. The CDR3 DNA sequence: TGTGCCAGCAGCCAAGATATGAGCTCCTACAATGAGCAGTTCTTC.

In its sample, this clonotype was seen a few times. The rearrangement uses TRBV4-1 and TRBJ2-5; 11 positions agree with TRBD2. V trimming: 2 bases; J trimming: 3 bases; junction bases outside the gene matches: 8. Germline values: CDR1 MGHRA, CDR2 YSYEKL. The CDR3 runs 17 residues. CDR3 nucleotides: TGCGCCAGCAGCCAAAACCGCCCGGGACTAGCGGAAGAGACCCAGTACTTC. This translates into CASSQNRPGLAEETQYF.

This clonotype was observed a few times. The chain uses TRBV7-9 and TRBJ2-7; 7 bases are shared with TRBD2. The CDR3 is 14 residues long. The V gene end was trimmed by 5 bases and the J gene end by 5 bases; junction bases not matched to a gene: 9. Germline assignment: CDR1 SEHNR and CDR2 FQNEAQ (reference sequence). The CDR3 DNA is TGTGCCAGCAGCCCCCCCCGGCGGGGGAACGAGCAGTACTTC. Translation gives CASSPPRRGNEQYF.

This clonotype has a handful of counts. The chain links TRBV9 to TRBJ2-3, with D maybe TRBD1 (6 bases). The CDR3 is 15 residues long. Trimming took 2 bases from V and 3 from J, leaving 13 bases between them. CDR1 is SGDLS, CDR2 YYNGEE, per germline. The CDR3 DNA sequence: TGTGCCAGCAGCGTCGACTTGAGGGGGACAGATACGCAGTATTTT. Protein product: CASSVDLRGTDTQYF. Drawing the rest from reference TRBV9 and TRBJ2-3, the complete variable domain is DSGVTQTPKHLITATGQRVTLRCSPRSGDLSVYWYQQSLDQGLQFLIQYYNGEERAKGNILERFSAQQFPDLHSELNLSSLELGDSALYFCASSVDLRGTDTQYFGPGTRLTVL.

The rearrangement links TRBV2 to TRBJ2-1, with 7 bases identical to TRBD2. V was pared by 8 bases and J by 4 bases, with 8 bases of the junction left unmatched. Germline CDR1 is SNHLY and CDR2 is FYNNEI. The CDR3 runs to 14 residues. The CDR3 nucleotides are TGTGCCAGCGGCGGGAGAGGAGAGTACAATGAGCAGTTCTTC. Its translation: CASGGRGEYNEQFF.

This clonotype was picked up many times. V usage is TRBV6-2 or TRBV6-3 and J usage is TRBJ1-2; D is perhaps TRBD1 (6 bases). The CDR3 totals 13 residues. Trimming pared 6 bases from V and 4 bases from J, leaving 12 bases between. The germline gives CDR1 MNHEY, CDR2 SVGEGT. Here the CDR3 reads CASRRGTFYGYTF. CDR3 bases: TGTGCCAGCAGACGCGGGACATTCTATGGCTACACCTTC.

This clonotype was picked up a small number of times. V is TRBV6-2 or TRBV6-3 and J is TRBJ2-5; D gene uncertain. V lost 7 bases, J lost 3 bases, and 12 bases lay in between. Germline V lookup: CDR1 MNHEY, CDR2 SVGEGT. The CDR3 loop spans 13 amino acids. The CDR3 spells CASTTSREETQYF. The CDR3 coding sequence is TGTGCCAGCACCACCAGCCGGGAAGAGACCCAGTACTTC.

This clonotype was observed many times. Germline and junction disagree at one end, which may indicate a read error. The J gene is TRBJ2-4, the V gene TRBV7-8, with TRBD1 identical over 9 bases. The CDR3 covers 13 residues. Germline V lookup: CDR1 SGHVS, CDR2 FQNEAQ. CDR3 protein: CASRDRDKDIQYF. For the CDR3, the DNA is TGTGCCAGCCGGGACAGGGACAAAGACATTCAGTACTTC.

The chain employs TRBV11-2 and TRBJ2-3; D may be TRBD2 (5 bases). Trimming removed 1 base at V and 1 base at J, with 15 bases between. Germline-derived CDR1 and CDR2 are SGHAT and FQNNGV. This CDR3 is built from 17 residues. The CDR3 DNA reads TGTGCCAGCAGCTTAGTCGGAGGTCTAGCCCGCACAGATACGCAGTATTTT. This sequence encodes CASSLVGGLARTDTQYF.

This clonotype was found a few times. The V and J genes are TRBV6-5 and TRBJ2-7; D possibly corresponds to TRBD1 (5 bases). The V end was cut by 4 bases, the J end by 7 bases, with 17 bases between. Germline V gene lookup returns CDR1 MNHEY and CDR2 SVGAGI. The CDR3 covers 14 residues. The CDR3 nucleotides read TGTGCCAGCAGTTCCAGACAGACAGAAGGGGAGCAGTACTTC. This sequence encodes CASSSRQTEGEQYF.

This clonotype was seen repeatedly, ten times or more. This chain links TRBV6-4 with TRBJ1-5; the D gene is possibly TRBD1 (5 bases). CDR3 length: 18 amino acids. Germline V gene sequence: CDR1 MRHNA, CDR2 SNTAGT. The V end lost 2 bases, the J end lost 2 bases, and 19 bases lay between the germline ends. The CDR3 region has the DNA TGTGCCAGCAGTGACATCGGCAGGGTAGGATGCGGCAATCAGCCCCAGCATTTT. It codes for CASSDIGRVGCGNQPQHF.

There are many counts of this clonotype. The rearrangement links TRBV7-9 to TRBJ2-7; possibly TRBD2 for D (5 bases). The CDR3 is 14 residues long. Germline CDR1 is SEHNR and CDR2 is FQNEAQ (reference sequence). V lost 4 bases to trimming and J lost 2 bases, with 12 bases between them. The DNA of the CDR3 is TGTGCCAGCAGCTCGGACGGAGGCGCCTACGAGCAGTACTTC. This gives the protein CASSSDGGAYEQYF.

The chain recombines TRBV6-4 with TRBJ2-1, with TRBD1 as a possible D gene (7 bases). Germline CDR1 is MRHNA and CDR2 is SNTAGT. The CDR3 has 18 amino acids. Trimming took off 9 bases at V and 5 bases at J, with 29 bases between the two ends. The CDR3 DNA follows: TGTGCCAGGTGGACAGGTCCCTCAGGCGGGACGCTTCACAATGAGCAGTTCTTC. Amino acids: CARWTGPSGGTLHNEQFF.

V is TRBV6-6 and J is TRBJ2-3; TRBD2 matches 9 bases. J lost 1 base, V lost 2 bases, and 19 bases had no gene match. The germline V gene has CDR1 MNHNY and CDR2 SVGAGI (reference sequence). The CDR3 spans 21 residues. The CDR3 DNA sequence: TGTGCCAGCAGTTACGGACTAGCGTCCGGGAGGCTAACACGGCGCACAGATACGCAGTATTTT. This sequence encodes CASSYGLASGRLTRRTDTQYF.

The table lists this clonotype with a few counts. In DNA form, the CDR3 reads TGTGCCAGCAGTGAAGACATGAGCTCCTACAATGAGCAGTTCTTC. Translating gives CASSEDMSSYNEQFF. The chain couples TRBV2 to TRBJ2-1; D remains ambiguous. Trimming shortened V by 1 base and J by 0 bases, and 7 bases separated the two germline ends. Germline CDR1 and CDR2: SNHLY and FYNNEI. The CDR3 is 15 amino acids.

The chain carries TRBV6-6 and TRBJ1-3, with 7 bases that match TRBD1. V dropped 8 bases and J dropped 1; count of bases not matched to a gene: 2. CDR3 length equals 13 residues. Germline V gives CDR1 MNHNY, CDR2 SVGAGI (reference sequence). CDR3 nucleotide sequence: TGTGCCAGCCAGGGGGTTTCTGGAAACACCATATATTTT. It specifies CASQGVSGNTIYF.

There are a few counts of this clonotype. V and J are TRBV7-2 and TRBJ2-5, with 7 bases aligning to TRBD1. The V gene end was trimmed by 5 bases and the J gene end by 5 bases; junction bases not matched to a gene: 8. The V gene's germline CDR1 is SGHTA and CDR2 FQGNSA. The CDR3 is 14 amino acids. Here the CDR3 reads CASSARQGWETQYF. Written as DNA, the CDR3 is TGTGCCAGCAGCGCCAGACAGGGTTGGGAGACCCAGTACTTC.

This clonotype occurred many times. V and J are TRBV28 and TRBJ2-3, with D possibly matching TRBD1 (6 bases). CDR3 size: 16 residues. The germline V gene encodes CDR1 MDHEN and CDR2 SYDVKM. Between the trimmed V and J ends, which lost 6 bases and 3 bases, there was a span of 19 bases. CDR3 amino acids: CASRARWGRVTDTQYF. The CDR3 DNA reads as TGTGCCAGCAGGGCCAGGTGGGGGCGCGTAACAGATACGCAGTATTTT.

CDR3 region: CASSQEGTSGGTSTDTQYF. The CDR3 nucleotides are TGTGCCAGCAGCCAAGAGGGGACTAGCGGGGGGACTAGCACAGATACGCAGTATTTT. V gene TRBV3-2 combines with J gene TRBJ2-3; the table's D call TRBD2 went unverified against the DNA. TRBV3-2 has pseudogene status. CDR3 length: 19 amino acids.

The V gene is TRBV20-1, the J gene TRBJ2-5; D is undetermined. V was shortened by 8 bases and J by 1 base, with 8 bases between the two germline ends. CDR3 size: 11 residues. CDR1 is DFQATT and CDR2 is SNEGSKA in the germline V gene (reference sequence). In DNA form, the CDR3 reads TGCAGTCCCCGGCCCCAAGAGACCCAGTACTTC. Its protein product is CSPRPQETQYF.

This clonotype was observed a few times. The chain employs TRBV20-1 and TRBJ2-7, with D perhaps matching TRBD1 (6 bases). V lost 0 bases to trimming and J lost 2 bases, with 14 bases between them. Germline V gene sequence: CDR1 DFQATT, CDR2 SNEGSKA (reference sequence). This CDR3 is 15 amino acids long. This chain's CDR3 is CSARDRQARPYEQYV. CDR3 DNA sequence: TGCAGTGCTAGAGATCGACAGGCCCGTCCCTACGAGCAGTACGTC.

The rearrangement uses TRBV28 and TRBJ2-3; 10 positions agree with TRBD2. Germline V gives CDR1 MDHEN, CDR2 SYDVKM. This CDR3 contains 16 residues. Trimming cost V 7 bases and J 5 bases; bases outside gene matches: 12. The CDR3 DNA is TGTGCCAGCAATCGCCAAGCGGGGGGGCCGGAAGATACGCAGTATTTT. Its protein product is CASNRQAGGPEDTQYF.

This clonotype came up many times. The chain is built from TRBV7-9 and TRBJ2-3; D unclear. Germline V gene lookup returns CDR1 SEHNR and CDR2 FQNEAQ (reference sequence). The CDR3 is 13 amino acids. Trimming took off 8 bases at V and 0 bases at J, with 9 bases between the two ends. This CDR3 reads CASRVSSTDTQYF. In DNA form, the CDR3 reads TGTGCCAGCCGCGTTTCTAGCACAGATACGCAGTATTTT.

This clonotype has just a few counts. This chain connects TRBV5-6 to TRBJ2-7; 11 nucleotides align to TRBD1. From germline, CDR1 is SGHDT and CDR2 YYEEEE. This CDR3 has 13 amino acids. Germline trimming cut 4 bases from V and 6 bases from J; bases unmatched to any gene: 3. In DNA, the CDR3 is TGTGCCAGCAGCGAGGACAGGGGGCCCGAGCAGTACGTC. It is translated as CASSEDRGPEQYV.

This clonotype was detected only a few times. The chain links TRBV5-1 to TRBJ2-2, with 10 bases matching TRBD1. The ends lost 6 bases at V and 4 bases at J; junction bases unmatched: 9. This CDR3 contains 16 residues. CDR1 is SGHRS and CDR2 is YFSETQ in the germline V gene. CDR3 residues: CASTSTGTGVTGELFF. The DNA for the CDR3 is TGCGCCAGCACCTCAACGGGGACAGGGGTCACCGGGGAGCTGTTTTTT. Complete variable domain (other parts from reference TRBV5-1 and TRBJ2-2): KAGVTQTPRYLIKTRGQQVTLSCSPISGHRSVSWYQQTPGQGLQFLFEYFSETQRNKGNFPGRFSGRQFSNSRSEMNVSTLELGDSALYLCASTSTGTGVTGELFFGEGSRLTVL.

This clonotype was seen only a few times. The chain combines TRBV3-1 with TRBJ2-1; TRBD2 matches at 9 bases. The V and J ends lost 4 bases and 9 bases, in that order; junction bases with no gene match: 7. CDR1 is LGHDT and CDR2 is YNNKEL in the germline V gene (reference sequence). The CDR3 is 14 amino acids. The CDR3 DNA reads TGTGCCAGCAGCCCATTAGCGGGGGAGGGTGAGCAGTTCTTC. Encoded protein: CASSPLAGEGEQFF.

This clonotype was picked up a small number of times. This rearrangement joins TRBV4-1 to TRBJ1-5; no clear D. The CDR3 is 15 residues long. The germline gives CDR1 MGHRA, CDR2 YSYEKL. V lost 0 bases to trimming and J lost 0 bases, with 6 bases between them. The CDR3 DNA reads TGCGCCAGCAGCCAAGAAAAGCATAGCAATCAGCCCCAGCATTTT. As protein: CASSQEKHSNQPQHF.

The chain recombines TRBV15 with TRBJ2-7, with D unresolved. Germline V gene data show CDR1 as LNHNV and CDR2 as YYDKDF (reference sequence). This CDR3 has 13 amino acids. With 0 bases removed from V and 3 bases from J, the gap between germline ends came to 6 bases. CDR3 protein: CATSREHSYEQYF. The CDR3 bases are TGTGCCACCAGCAGAGAGCACAGCTACGAGCAGTACTTC.

This clonotype was counted a few times. The chain is built from TRBV5-1 and TRBJ2-5, with no clear D. Germline CDR1 is SGHRS and CDR2 is YFSETQ. This CDR3 region has 14 residues. Deletions cut 3 bases from V and 1 base from J, with 10 bases between. In DNA, the CDR3 is TGCGCCAGCAGCTATGGCCCCAGCCAAGAGACCCAGTACTTC. Translation gives CASSYGPSQETQYF.

J is TRBJ2-7 and V is TRBV6-2 or TRBV6-3, with D maybe TRBD1 (6 bases). Trimming removed 4 bases at V and 3 bases at J, with 10 bases between. Germline V gene data show CDR1 as MNHEY and CDR2 as SVGEGT. The length of the CDR3 is 13 residues. CDR3 sequence: CASSLDRFYEQYF. CDR3 in DNA: TGTGCCAGCAGTTTGGACAGATTCTACGAGCAGTACTTC.